A single sample is the source of the 13 T cell receptor beta chains below, sequenced in a study of T cells in Graves' hyperthyroidism and ophthalmopathy (dated by TCRdb to about 2019). Library creation used multiplex PCR. Sequencing relied on an Illumina HiSeq 2000. TCR beta CDR3 regions were amplified from RNA transcripts. The TCR CDR3 was subjected to a first round of RT-PCR using the HTBI primer set and the Qiagen OneStep RT-PCR kit. In TCRdb, the public reads were trimmed at Q25 with fastp and aligned with MiXCR, with productive beta chains retained. Rows merge per CDR3 protein into single entries with the most common DNA and genes. In this sample the table shows hundreds of thousands of distinct CDR3 sequences, roughly 14% of which occur a single time. Roughly 4.3% of the sample comes from the top ten. Sequenced: blood. These receptors were obtained from a woman aged 35 to 49 with Graves' ophthalmopathy.

This clonotype was counted ten times or more. V gene TRBV3-1 combines with J gene TRBJ1-1, with D perhaps TRBD1 (5 bases). V lost 4 bases and J lost 10, with 16 bases in between. This CDR3 has 13 residues. CDR1 is LGHDT, CDR2 YNNKEL, per germline (reference sequence). CDR3 residues: CASSPRQPGRAFF. The CDR3 DNA reads TGTGCCAGCAGCCCTCGACAGCCCGGGAGAGCTTTCTTT.

CDR3 DNA: TGTGCCAGCAGTTTAAGGGAATTACAGCAGTACTTC. Translating gives CASSLRELQQYF. The V call is TRBV28, the J call TRBJ2-7; D call uncertain. Germline loops: CDR1 MDHEN, CDR2 SYDVKM. The CDR3 extends over 12 amino acids. Trimming left V 2 bases short and J 8 bases short, with 10 bases between.

This clonotype was recorded many times. V and J are TRBV7-9 and TRBJ1-5; 8 bases match TRBD1. With 6 bases clipped from V and 2 bases from J, the junction kept 6 bases outside the gene matches. CDR1 is SEHNR, CDR2 FQNEAQ, per germline (reference sequence). The CDR3 is 15 residues long. The chain's CDR3 is CASSLTGEGNQPQHF. The CDR3 nucleotides read TGTGCCAGCAGTTTGACAGGGGAGGGCAATCAGCCCCAGCATTTT.

The J gene is TRBJ1-2, the V gene TRBV2; TRBD1 matches 7 bases. V gave up 4 bases and J gave up 8 bases; unmatched junction bases: 10. The CDR3 runs to 14 residues. The V gene's germline CDR1 is SNHLY and CDR2 FYNNEI. CDR3 nucleotide sequence: TGTGCCAGCAGTGGCAGGGGGGATTCTAAGGGCTACACCTTC. Protein: CASSGRGDSKGYTF. Full variable domain (outside the CDR3, taken from reference TRBV2 and TRBJ1-2): EPEVTQTPSHQVTQMGQEVILRCVPISNHLYFYWYRQILGQKVEFLVSFYNNEISEKSEIFDDQFSVERPDGSNFTLKIRSTKLEDSAMYFCASSGRGDSKGYTFGSGTRLTVV.

The chain joins TRBV3-1 to TRBJ1-2; D is unresolved. From germline, CDR1 is LGHDT and CDR2 YNNKEL (reference sequence). Trimming removed 3 bases from V and 7 bases from J, with 9 bases in between. There are 12 residues in the CDR3. CDR3 sequence reads: CASSQFGFGYTF. CDR3 in DNA: TGTGCCAGCAGCCAGTTCGGATTTGGCTACACCTTC.

This clonotype was observed many times. The chain recombines TRBV28 with TRBJ1-5; D gene ambiguous. The CDR3 extends over 13 amino acids. Germline CDR1 MDHEN, CDR2 SYDVKM. Trimming took off 3 bases at V and 5 bases at J, with 8 bases between the two ends. CDR3 in DNA: TGTGCCAGCAGTTTGGGCCTCTATCAGCCCCAGCATTTT. Translated: CASSLGLYQPQHF.

This sequence joins TRBV4-1 and TRBJ2-7; D not resolved. The CDR3 totals 14 residues. Germline CDR1 and CDR2: MGHRA and YSYEKL. V lost 0 bases and J 3 bases, leaving 9 bases between the germline ends. In DNA, the CDR3 is TGCGCCAGCAGCCAAGATGGGGTGGGCTACGAGCAGTACTTC. Translation gives CASSQDGVGYEQYF.

In the case of this clonotype: An end of the junction does not agree with germline; a read error may underlie this. The CDR3 sequence is CASRGNRDSSEQYF. The CDR3 region has the DNA TGTGCCAGCAGGGGCAACAGGGACTCCTCCGAGCAGTACTTC. The chain carries TRBV6-2 or TRBV6-3 and TRBJ2-7; D assignment may be TRBD1 or TRBD2 (6 bases each). There are 14 residues in the CDR3. Germline lookup yields CDR1 MNHEY and CDR2 SVGEGT.

Turning to this clonotype: This may come from a read error, since a much larger clone is one base off. The V call is TRBV12-3 or TRBV12-4, the J call TRBJ2-2, with 7 nucleotides matching TRBD2. This CDR3 comprises 16 residues. CDR3 region: CASIRGSGSNTGELSF. CDR3 coding DNA: TGTGCCAGCATTAGGGGTAGCGGGTCGAACACCGGGGAGCTGTCTTTT.

This clonotype was counted many times. The chain couples TRBV19 to TRBJ2-7, with D maybe TRBD1 (6 bases). Trimming pared 5 bases from V and 2 bases from J, leaving 16 bases between. This CDR3 spans 15 amino acids. Germline V gives CDR1 LNHDA, CDR2 SQIVND (reference sequence). CDR3 bases: TGTGCCAGTAGTGGCCTTACTGAGGGGGCCTACGAGCAGTACTTC. Translation: CASSGLTEGAYEQYF.

This clonotype was counted many times. The V gene is TRBV12-3 or TRBV12-4, the J gene TRBJ2-7, with TRBD1 as a possible D gene (6 bases). The CDR3 runs 12 residues. The ends were cut back, 6 bases at V and 3 bases at J, with 9 bases in the middle. CDR3 sequence (DNA): TGTGCCAGCAGATGGGGGCACTACGAGCAGTACTTC. Translated: CASRWGHYEQYF.

CDR3 in amino acids: CASSSSGAEQYF. The DNA of the CDR3 is TGTGCCAGCAGTTCCTCTGGCGCCGAGCAGTACTTC. V gene TRBV6-2 or TRBV6-3 combines with J gene TRBJ2-7; D not certain. V was shortened by 4 bases and J by 6 bases, with 10 bases between the two germline ends. The CDR3 covers 12 residues. Germline V gene sequence: CDR1 MNHEY, CDR2 SVGEGT.

In this sample, this clonotype turned up once. The chain employs TRBV7-2 and TRBJ2-7; TRBD2 agrees at 7 bases. The V segment lost 3 bases and the J segment 2 bases; nucleotides outside the gene matches: 4. This CDR3 spans 14 amino acids. Germline CDR1 and CDR2: SGHTA and FQGNSA. The CDR3 is CASSFGDYPYEQYF. The CDR3 DNA sequence: TGTGCCAGCAGCTTCGGGGACTACCCCTACGAGCAGTACTTC.